Shown below are 11 T cell receptor beta chains from a single sample sequenced in a study of blood T cell repertoires in COVID-19. Using immunoSEQ multiplex PCR, the repertoire was profiled, and TCRdb retains in-frame clones only, with some absent. The data show a few hundred thousand clones, 70% to 90% seen once. Sequencing was done on a sample of peripheral blood. The receptor set was obtained from a man aged 18-30 years who had recovered from COVID-19.

The V call is TRBV2, the J call TRBJ2-7, with D tentatively TRBD1 (6 bases). V dropped 5 bases and J dropped 7 bases, with 9 bases sitting between them. The length of the CDR3 is 11 residues. The V gene's germline CDR1 is SNHLY and CDR2 FYNNEI. The CDR3 DNA is TGTGCCAGCAGTCCCACAGGGGAGCAGTACTTC. Translation: CASSPTGEQYF.

The gene calls are TRBV2 and TRBJ2-1; maybe TRBD2 (5 bases). The CDR3 runs 13 residues. Between the trimmed V and J ends, which lost 6 bases and 0 bases, there was a span of 6 bases. Germline CDR1 reads SNHLY; CDR2 reads FYNNEI. The CDR3 DNA reads as TGTGCCAGCAGGGAGGACTCCTACAATGAGCAGTTCTTC. Translation: CASREDSYNEQFF.

In its sample, this clone was seen a few times. The V and J genes are TRBV12-3 or TRBV12-4 and TRBJ2-2; D might be TRBD1 (6 bases). The CDR3 has 13 amino acids. With 6 bases removed from V and 5 bases from J, the gap between germline ends came to 10 bases. The CDR3 spells CASREQGTGELFF. In nucleotides, the CDR3 is TGTGCCAGCAGAGAACAGGGTACCGGGGAGCTGTTTTTT.

J is TRBJ1-1 and V is TRBV5-1; D gene uncertain. The CDR3 runs 13 residues. Trimming shortened V by 3 bases and J by 4 bases, and 10 bases separated the two germline ends. From germline, CDR1 is SGHRS and CDR2 YFSETQ. CDR3 loop: CASSYDPGTEAFF. In DNA form, the CDR3 reads TGCGCCAGCAGCTATGACCCAGGCACTGAAGCTTTCTTT.

The chain has TRBV18 and TRBJ2-1; 9 nucleotides align to TRBD2. V trimming: 0 bases; J trimming: 6 bases; junction bases outside the gene matches: 9. The CDR3 is made up of 17 amino acids. CDR1 and CDR2 (germline): KGHSH, LQKENI. For the CDR3, the DNA is TGTGCCAGCTCACCACCGCTAGCGGGGACCTCCGGCAATGAGCAGTTCTTC. As protein: CASSPPLAGTSGNEQFF.

The chain uses TRBV29-1 and TRBJ2-4, with D maybe TRBD2 (6 bases). Per the germline V gene, CDR1 is SQVTM and CDR2 is ANQGSEA. The CDR3 consists of 14 residues. Trimming left V 5 bases short and J 0 bases short, with 11 bases between. The CDR3 DNA is TGCAGCGTTCAGGAGGGCCTAGCCAAAAACATTCAGTACTTC. Protein sequence: CSVQEGLAKNIQYF.

The chain employs TRBV18 and TRBJ2-5; no reliable D call. CDR1 KGHSH and CDR2 LQKENI come from the germline V gene. The CDR3 loop spans 15 amino acids. Trimming left V 0 bases short and J 0 bases short, with 8 bases between. The CDR3 region has the DNA TGTGCCAGCTCACCACCTAACTTCTACCAAGAGACCCAGTACTTC. Its translation: CASSPPNFYQETQYF.

The genes are TRBV23-1 and TRBJ2-7, with 8 bases aligning to TRBD1. TRBV23-1 is labeled an ORF, and its function is uncertain. The CDR3 contains 16 residues. V gave up 7 bases and J gave up 3 bases; unmatched junction bases: 14. DNA for the CDR3: TGCGCCAGCACCCACGGTGGGGCAGGGGGCGGCTACGAGCAGTACTTC. This codes for CASTHGGAGGGYEQYF.

The J gene is TRBJ2-1, the V gene TRBV2; a possible D gene is TRBD1 (6 bases). The V gene lost 4 bases and the J gene lost 8 bases, with 15 bases spanning the gap. CDR3 length: 14 residues. Germline-derived CDR1 and CDR2 are SNHLY and FYNNEI. The CDR3 protein is CASSGWGPSDEQFF. CDR3 nucleotide sequence: TGTGCCAGCAGTGGGTGGGGGCCAAGCGATGAGCAGTTCTTC.

The chain carries TRBV25-1 and TRBJ1-1, with 11 positions matching TRBD1. CDR1 MGHDK and CDR2 SYGVNS come from the germline V gene. Unmatched junction bases numbered 6, after V lost 8 bases and J lost 4 bases. This CDR3 region has 14 residues. CDR3 DNA sequence: TGTGCCAGCTCGACGGGACAGGGGGGCACTGAAGCTTTCTTT. It specifies CASSTGQGGTEAFF.

The CDR3 reads CASSQEGTSGETQYF. The CDR3 nucleotides are TGCGCCAGCAGCCAAGAGGGGACTAGCGGGGAGACCCAGTACTTC. This chain connects TRBV4-1 to TRBJ2-5; 12 bases line up with TRBD2. Germline V gives CDR1 MGHRA, CDR2 YSYEKL. Losses at the gene ends were 0 bases for V and 5 bases for J; bases not matched to a gene: 1. CDR3 length: 15 residues.